Following are 29 T cell receptor beta chains from one sample sequenced in a study of OX40 agonist ivuxolimab in advanced cancers. Libraries were prepared through the immunoSEQ multiplex PCR assay. Entries here come from immuneACCESS through TCRdb and include only in-frame sequences with V and J called. Some clones fail to appear in such tables; in the studies checked, an unresolved V gene covers under half of the shortfall, and the cause of the remainder is unknown. Recorded for this sample are about 49,000 clones; around 84% of them occurred a single time. Jointly, the top ten make up roughly 20% of the sample. The sample in question was CD4+ or CD8+ T cells sorted from blood, obtained in a trial of the OX40 agonist ivuxolimab. These receptor sequences come from an adult with an advanced solid tumor such as melanoma, head and neck, liver or kidney cancer.

The rearrangement links TRBV11-2 to TRBJ2-5; maybe TRBD2 (5 bases). The CDR3 contains 12 residues. V was trimmed by 3 bases and J by 5 bases, leaving 7 bases between them. CDR1 is SGHAT, CDR2 FQNNGV, per germline. This CDR3 is CASSFEGETQYF. DNA for the CDR3: TGTGCCAGCAGCTTCGAGGGTGAGACCCAGTACTTC.

This rearrangement joins TRBV28 to TRBJ1-6; D is undetermined. CDR3 length: 14 amino acids. V was clipped by 2 bases and J by 14 bases, with 16 bases between them. Germline CDR1 MDHEN, CDR2 SYDVKM. CDR3 in amino acids: CASSLTALYLSLHF. DNA of the CDR3: TGTGCCAGCAGTTTAACAGCCCTTTACCTATCCCTCCACTTT.

This clone was seen more than once but under ten times. Other DNA variants within this sample encode the same CDR3. The chain employs TRBV5-6 and TRBJ1-3; D is uncertain. This CDR3 region has 14 residues. Germline V gene lookup returns CDR1 SGHDT and CDR2 YYEEEE. With 0 bases removed from V and 0 bases from J, the gap between germline ends came to 4 bases. CDR3 DNA: TGTGCCAGCAGCTTGGGGAACTCTGGAAACACCATATATTTT. This encodes CASSLGNSGNTIYF.

Regarding this clone: This specimen includes other DNA sequences encoding the same CDR3. V and J are TRBV11-2 and TRBJ2-3; D perhaps matches TRBD2 (5 bases). Germline loops: CDR1 SGHAT, CDR2 FQNNGV. This CDR3 spans 14 amino acids. V lost 2 bases, J lost 1 base, and 7 bases lay in between. As DNA, the CDR3 is TGTGCCAGCAGCTTACGGGGTGGCACAGATACGCAGTATTTT. Translated, it gives CASSLRGGTDTQYF. The full variable domain, completed using reference TRBV11-2 and TRBJ2-3, is EAGVAQSPRYKIIEKRQSVAFWCNPISGHATLYWYQQILGQGPKLLIQFQNNGVVDDSQLPKDRFSAERLKGVDSTLKIQPAKLEDSAVYLCASSLRGGTDTQYFGPGTRLTVL.

The genes are TRBV28 and TRBJ2-1; perhaps TRBD2 as D (7 bases). The germline gives CDR1 MDHEN, CDR2 SYDVKM. The CDR3 spans 15 residues. V shed 7 bases and J shed 3 bases, with 16 bases lying between them. CDR3 amino acids: CASKSPGGHYNEQFF. The CDR3 DNA reads TGTGCCAGCAAATCTCCGGGGGGCCACTACAATGAGCAGTTCTTC.

This sequence joins TRBV4-3 and TRBJ2-1, with D tentatively TRBD1 or TRBD2 (5 bases each). The germline V gene encodes CDR1 LGHNA and CDR2 YSLEER. V was trimmed by 4 bases and J by 5 bases, leaving 15 bases between them. The CDR3 has 15 residues. The CDR3 DNA reads TGCGCCAGCAGCCGAGGGACGCTGGGAAACAATGAGCAGTTCTTC. This gives the protein CASSRGTLGNNEQFF.

The sample holds a few counts of this clone. The V call is TRBV10-2, the J call TRBJ1-2, with D possibly matching TRBD1 (5 bases). Deletions cut 11 bases from V and 7 bases from J, with 23 bases between. Germline loops: CDR1 WSHSY, CDR2 SAAADI. This CDR3 is built from 14 residues. CDR3 amino acids: CASLGAGPGGGYTF. CDR3 nucleotides: TGCGCCTCTTTAGGGGCAGGGCCCGGGGGTGGCTACACCTTC.

This clone qualifies as medium-sized. V and J are TRBV28 and TRBJ1-1; D unclear. This CDR3 contains 14 residues. Germline CDR1 reads MDHEN; CDR2 reads SYDVKM. V lost 2 bases and J lost 3, with 10 bases in between. As DNA, the CDR3 is TGTGCCAGCAGTTTAGGGCAGGCTCACACTGAAGCTTTCTTT. This encodes CASSLGQAHTEAFF.

This clone showed up just a few times. The chain recombines TRBV13 with TRBJ1-5; D not resolved. CDR1 and CDR2 (germline): PRHDT, FYEKMQ (reference sequence). The V end was cut by 1 base, the J end by 5 bases, with 6 bases between. The CDR3 is made up of 13 amino acids. The CDR3 nucleotides read TGTGCCAGCAGCTTAGAGGGAGATCAGCCCCAGCATTTT. Its protein is CASSLEGDQPQHF.

V gene TRBV27 combines with J gene TRBJ1-1; 8 bases match TRBD1. From germline, CDR1 is MNHEY and CDR2 SMNVEV (reference sequence). CDR3 length equals 14 residues. With V trimmed by 3 bases and J by 7 bases, 7 bases remained unmatched. CDR3: CASSFGSGGGEAFF. The CDR3 nucleotides are TGTGCCAGCAGTTTTGGGTCAGGGGGCGGTGAAGCTTTCTTT.

V and J are TRBV27 and TRBJ2-2; D ambiguous. CDR1 and CDR2 (germline): MNHEY, SMNVEV (reference sequence). The length of the CDR3 is 13 residues. With 3 bases removed from V and 5 bases from J, the gap between germline ends came to 7 bases. The CDR3 nucleotides read TGTGCCAGCAGTTTCTCCCGGACCGGGGAGCTGTTTTTT. Residues: CASSFSRTGELFF.

The V call is TRBV6-5, the J call TRBJ2-1; D ambiguous. Germline V gene sequence: CDR1 MNHEY, CDR2 SVGAGI. Trimming removed 2 bases from V and 5 bases from J, with 7 bases in between. This CDR3 contains 13 residues. As DNA, the CDR3 is TGTGCCAGCAGTTACAATCGGGACAATGAGCAGTTCTTC. Translation: CASSYNRDNEQFF.

This chain links TRBV7-9 with TRBJ1-1; maybe TRBD1 (5 bases). Deletions cut 5 bases from V and 5 bases from J, with 9 bases between. Looked up from germline, CDR1 is SEHNR and CDR2 is FQNEAQ (reference sequence). CDR3 length: 12 amino acids. The CDR3 DNA sequence: TGTGCCAGCAGCGGGGCCGGGACTGAAGCTTTCTTT. It yields the protein CASSGAGTEAFF.

The chain carries TRBV19 and TRBJ2-2; D is unclear. Trimming removed 3 bases at V and 0 bases at J, with 11 bases between. CDR1 is LNHDA and CDR2 is SQIVND in the germline V gene (reference sequence). The CDR3 is 16 residues long. This CDR3 reads CASSIWASANTGELFF. DNA for the CDR3: TGTGCCAGTAGTATCTGGGCGTCCGCGAACACCGGGGAGCTGTTTTTT.

V gene TRBV7-8 combines with J gene TRBJ2-7, with a weak D call TRBD2 (6 bases). This CDR3 contains 14 residues. The germline gives CDR1 SGHVS, CDR2 FQNEAQ. V was pared by 3 bases and J by 1 base, with 10 bases between. The chain's CDR3 is CASSLDYPSYEQYF. The CDR3 DNA sequence: TGTGCCAGCAGCTTGGACTACCCATCCTACGAGCAGTACTTC.

Regarding this clone: One junction end does not reproduce the germline sequence, and a read error may be involved. This chain joins TRBV9 and TRBJ1-6; D might be TRBD1 (6 bases). This CDR3 contains 14 residues. Germline values: CDR1 SGDLS, CDR2 YYNGEE. The CDR3 region is CAGSVNRDRSPLHF. As DNA, the CDR3 is TGTGCCGGCAGCGTAAACAGGGATCGATCACCCCTCCACTTT.

The CDR3 nucleotides read TGTGCCAGCAGCGTAGGGGGAGCAGTTAATGAAAAACTGTTTTTT. Translation: CASSVGGAVNEKLFF. The rearrangement joins TRBV9 to TRBJ1-4, with D hard to call. This CDR3 comprises 15 residues. Germline assignment: CDR1 SGDLS and CDR2 YYNGEE. V was shortened by 0 bases and J by 4 bases, with 10 bases between the two germline ends.

The gene calls are TRBV28 and TRBJ1-2, with 9 bases lining up with TRBD1. Germline V gives CDR1 MDHEN, CDR2 SYDVKM. After removal of 3 bases from V and 8 bases from J, the junction contained 10 bases not matched to a gene. CDR3 length: 15 amino acids. The CDR3 loop is CASSFTNRGLGGYTF. For the CDR3, the DNA is TGTGCCAGCAGTTTCACTAACAGGGGGCTAGGGGGCTACACCTTC.

This clone has more than one count but fewer than ten. This sequence joins TRBV28 and TRBJ2-4; the D is unclear. Per the germline V gene, CDR1 is MDHEN and CDR2 is SYDVKM. The germline V and J ends were trimmed by 3 bases and 1 base, with 7 bases remaining between them. The CDR3 loop spans 14 amino acids. The CDR3 protein is CASSLDLAKNIQYF. DNA for the CDR3: TGTGCCAGCAGTTTGGATTTGGCCAAAAACATTCAGTACTTC.

This chain joins TRBV7-9 and TRBJ1-4, with 7 bases fitting TRBD1. Germline CDR1 reads SEHNR; CDR2 reads FQNEAQ (reference sequence). This CDR3 is built from 17 residues. Trimming removed 1 base from V and 7 bases from J; junction bases left unmatched: 12. This CDR3 reads CASSLVRTGGGIEKLFF. CDR3 DNA sequence: TGTGCCAGCAGCTTAGTTAGGACAGGTGGAGGTATTGAAAAACTGTTTTTT.

The chain is built from TRBV15 and TRBJ2-5, with 7 bases lining up with TRBD2. The germline gives CDR1 LNHNV, CDR2 YYDKDF (reference sequence). V shed 1 base and J 2 bases; nucleotides not matched to a gene: 4. The CDR3 is 15 amino acids. The DNA for the CDR3 is TGTGCCACCAGCAGAGTCCTAGCGGTTCAAGAGACCCAGTACTTC. Translation gives CATSRVLAVQETQYF.

V usage is TRBV11-3 and J usage is TRBJ1-2; TRBD1 aligns across 7 bases. The CDR3 sequence is 13 residues long. Looked up from germline, CDR1 is SGHNT and CDR2 is YENEEA. The junction had 3 bases not matched to a gene; V was cut back by 8 bases and J by 0 bases. CDR3 sequence reads: CASSQGTNYGYTF. In DNA form, the CDR3 reads TGTGCCAGCTCACAGGGGACTAACTATGGCTACACCTTC.

This CDR3 is CASSLLTSDEQFF. The CDR3 DNA reads TGTGCCAGCAGCTTACTAACTAGCGATGAGCAGTTCTTC. The V and J genes are TRBV7-2 and TRBJ2-1; TRBD2 matches 7 bases. V shed 2 bases and J 8 bases; nucleotides not matched to a gene: 3. This CDR3 is built from 13 residues. CDR1 and CDR2 from the germline V gene are SGHTA and FQGNSA.

The J gene is TRBJ1-2, the V gene TRBV28; D is uncertain. Germline CDR1 is MDHEN and CDR2 is SYDVKM. The CDR3 covers 12 residues. V dropped 5 bases and J dropped 7 bases, with 11 bases sitting between them. DNA of the CDR3: TGTGCCAGCAGTCCCACCCGGCCTGGCTACACCTTC. Translation: CASSPTRPGYTF.

CDR3 loop: CASSSSGAWSDTQYF. The CDR3 nucleotides are TGTGCCAGCAGCTCCTCGGGGGCCTGGTCAGATACGCAGTATTTT. The chain couples TRBV7-3 to TRBJ2-3; perhaps D is TRBD1 or TRBD2 (6 bases each). The V gene lost 4 bases and the J gene lost 4 bases, with 15 bases spanning the gap. The CDR3 is 15 amino acids. CDR1 is SGHTA, CDR2 FQGTGA, per germline.

The J gene is TRBJ1-1, the V gene TRBV19, with no clear D. Trimming shortened V by 1 base and J by 5 bases, and 5 bases separated the two germline ends. The CDR3 runs 12 residues. Germline V gene data show CDR1 as LNHDA and CDR2 as SQIVND (reference sequence). The CDR3, as DNA: TGTGCCAGTAGTATAGTTGCTACTGAAGCTTTCTTT. Translated, it gives CASSIVATEAFF.

The chain couples TRBV11-3 to TRBJ1-1; D is undetermined. The V and J ends lost 1 base and 4 bases respectively, with 10 bases between them. CDR1 SGHNT and CDR2 YENEEA come from the germline V gene. The CDR3 has 14 residues. CDR3 residues: CASSLGGLGTEAFF. The CDR3 DNA sequence: TGTGCCAGCAGCTTAGGAGGGCTTGGCACTGAAGCTTTCTTT.

This chain links TRBV7-6 with TRBJ2-7, with a tentative D call TRBD1 (6 bases). V dropped 1 base and J dropped 0 bases, with 7 bases sitting between them. From germline, CDR1 is SGHVS and CDR2 FNYEAQ. The CDR3 extends over 14 amino acids. CDR3 amino acids: CASSLGQVSYEQYF. In nucleotides, the CDR3 is TGTGCCAGCAGCTTAGGACAGGTCTCCTACGAGCAGTACTTC.

The rearrangement joins TRBV4-3 to TRBJ2-7; weak D call: TRBD2 (6 bases). CDR1 and CDR2 (germline): LGHNA, YSLEER. V was shortened by 0 bases and J by 0 bases, with 12 bases between the two germline ends. CDR3 length: 16 residues. The CDR3 DNA sequence: TGCGCCAGCAGCCAAGACTGGGGAGGATCCTCCTACGAGCAGTACTTC. It translates to CASSQDWGGSSYEQYF.